The next 22 T cell receptor beta chains were all read from a single sample in a study of CD8 T cells in ankylosing spondylitis. No antigen has been identified for these receptors. General study results and limits: Blood from ankylosing spondylitis patients appeared to carry a characteristic roughly 8-variant TCR beta motif.

MiXCR, run by TCRdb on the 5' RACE reads, gives a single entry per CDR3 protein. This repertoire shows over 450,000 distinct CDR3 sequences, roughly 13% found once; its top ten account for 6.5% to 7%. The sequencing input was blood, either unsorted or a sorted T cell fraction (not recorded which). The receptor set was obtained from a male donor with ankylosing spondylitis.

The chain couples TRBV6-1 to TRBJ2-5; TRBD1 aligns across 11 bases. The CDR3 is 14 amino acids. Trimming took 9 bases from V and 3 from J; bases not matched to a gene: 6. Germline values: CDR1 MNHNS, CDR2 SASEGT. The CDR3 loop reads CARRGTGGKETQYF. In DNA form, the CDR3 reads TGTGCCAGAAGGGGGACAGGGGGAAAAGAGACCCAGTACTTC.

The table lists this clonotype with a few counts. This rearrangement joins TRBV20-1 to TRBJ2-3, with D uncertain. The germline gives CDR1 DFQATT, CDR2 SNEGSKA (reference sequence). This CDR3 contains 13 residues. Trimming shortened V by 6 bases and J by 0 bases, and 10 bases separated the two germline ends. The CDR3 loop is CSALQISTDTQYF. The CDR3 DNA reads TGCAGTGCCCTACAGATTAGCACAGATACGCAGTATTTT.

This clonotype was seen a handful of times. The chain links TRBV7-2 to TRBJ2-3, with a weak D call TRBD2 (6 bases). The CDR3 is made up of 16 amino acids. V lost 7 bases, J lost 1 base, and 18 bases lay in between. Per the germline V gene, CDR1 is SGHTA and CDR2 is FQGNSA. The CDR3 region is CASTRFGASGTDTQYF. The CDR3 nucleotides read TGTGCCAGCACCCGATTTGGGGCTAGCGGCACAGATACGCAGTATTTT.

This clonotype was recorded a few times. J is TRBJ2-2 and V is TRBV5-6; no firm D call. Per germline, CDR1 SGHDT and CDR2 YYEEEE. V was pared by 5 bases and J by 0 bases, with 11 bases between. The CDR3 covers 15 residues. The CDR3 coding sequence is TGTGCCAGCAGATACGGATGGACGAACACCGGGGAGCTGTTTTTT. As protein: CASRYGWTNTGELFF.

The V and J genes are TRBV12-3 or TRBV12-4 and TRBJ2-3; D unclear. V shed 8 bases and J shed 0 bases, with 9 bases lying between them. The CDR3 has 13 amino acids. CDR3: CASVGASTDTQYF. The CDR3 nucleotides read TGTGCCAGCGTTGGAGCCAGCACAGATACGCAGTATTTT.

This chain's CDR3 is CASSLRLLGAQYF. The CDR3 nucleotides are TGTGCCAGCAGCTTACGACTGCTTGGGGCCCAGTACTTC. The J gene is TRBJ2-5, the V gene TRBV7-9; D is ambiguous. The CDR3 loop spans 13 amino acids. Germline CDR1 and CDR2: SEHNR and FQNEAQ (reference sequence). V lost 2 bases and J 9 bases, leaving 13 bases between the germline ends.

This clonotype turned up a few times. The chain recombines TRBV12-3 or TRBV12-4 with TRBJ1-6; 7 bases are a match to TRBD1. This CDR3 has 18 residues. Trimming cost V 3 bases and J 7 bases; bases outside gene matches: 15. The CDR3 DNA follows: TGTGCCAGCAGTTTTAGAGGGGGCGATGGGTTTACCAATTCACCCCTCCACTTT. Encoded protein: CASSFRGGDGFTNSPLHF.

CDR3 coding DNA: TGCAGCGTTGAAGAGCTTAGGACAGATTATGGCTACACCTTC. Protein: CSVEELRTDYGYTF. This chain uses TRBV29-1 with TRBJ1-2, with a tentative D call TRBD1 (6 bases). Germline V gene data show CDR1 as SQVTM and CDR2 as ANQGSEA. Deletions cut 0 bases from V and 5 bases from J, with 13 bases between. CDR3 length: 14 amino acids.

At least ten counts were recorded for this clonotype. This sequence joins TRBV7-2 and TRBJ2-1; TRBD2 matches at 10 bases. Germline V gives CDR1 SGHTA, CDR2 FQGNSA. With V trimmed by 3 bases and J by 8 bases, 4 bases remained unmatched. This CDR3 is built from 14 residues. Here the CDR3 DNA reads TGTGCCAGCAGCTTGGCTAGCGGGAGCTATGAGCAGTTCTTC. It is translated as CASSLASGSYEQFF.

This clonotype was counted many times. The J gene is TRBJ2-2, the V gene TRBV12-3 or TRBV12-4, with D perhaps matching TRBD1 or TRBD2 (5 bases each). This CDR3 spans 14 amino acids. V lost 3 bases, J lost 6 bases, and 11 bases lay in between. The CDR3 loop reads CASSFPGTAGELFF. The DNA of the CDR3 is TGTGCCAGCAGTTTCCCAGGGACCGCCGGGGAGCTGTTTTTT.

This clonotype was seen a handful of times. The V and J genes are TRBV29-1 and TRBJ2-3; 7 bases agree with TRBD2. Per germline, CDR1 SQVTM and CDR2 ANQGSEA. The CDR3 covers 14 residues. V shed 8 bases and J 0 bases; nucleotides not matched to a gene: 8. As DNA, the CDR3 is TGCAGCATCGGTGGACTAGAGAGCACAGATACGCAGTATTTT. Translated: CSIGGLESTDTQYF.

The chain couples TRBV20-1 to TRBJ1-2, with a tentative D call TRBD1 (5 bases). V was cut by 6 bases and J by 0 bases, with 17 bases left in between. Germline V gene sequence: CDR1 DFQATT, CDR2 SNEGSKA (reference sequence). The CDR3 has 15 residues. CDR3 in amino acids: CSANAGGLANYGYTF. The CDR3 coding sequence is TGCAGTGCCAATGCGGGGGGACTCGCTAACTATGGCTACACCTTC.

This chain joins TRBV6-5 and TRBJ1-5; D may be TRBD1 (5 bases). The CDR3 totals 15 residues. V was shortened by 4 bases and J by 4 bases, with 14 bases between the two germline ends. Looked up from germline, CDR1 is MNHEY and CDR2 is SVGAGI. Here the CDR3 reads CASSLGTDDNQPQHF. The CDR3 DNA follows: TGTGCCAGCAGTTTAGGGACGGATGATAATCAGCCCCAGCATTTT.

This clonotype was observed a few times. The CDR3 bases are TGTGCCACCAGTGATCAGGGAAACATTCAGTACTTC. The encoded protein is CATSDQGNIQYF. The V gene is TRBV24-1, the J gene TRBJ2-4; D perhaps matches TRBD1 (5 bases). Trimming stripped 3 bases from V and 6 bases from J, with 5 bases between. The V gene's germline CDR1 is KGHDR and CDR2 SFDVKD. CDR3 size: 12 residues.

This clonotype was recorded a few times. The V and J genes are TRBV7-6 and TRBJ1-2; 8 bases agree with TRBD1. The CDR3 spans 16 residues. Germline V CDR1 and CDR2: SGHVS, FNYEAQ. V gave up 5 bases and J gave up 2 bases; unmatched junction bases: 10. The CDR3 DNA sequence: TGTGCCAGCAGCCGCGGCGGGGGACAGGCAAACTATGGCTACACCTTC. This gives the protein CASSRGGGQANYGYTF.

The chain is built from TRBV18 and TRBJ2-3, with D perhaps matching TRBD2 (8 bases). This CDR3 has 15 amino acids. Germline assignment: CDR1 KGHSH and CDR2 LQKENI. V lost 4 bases to trimming and J lost 7 bases, with 18 bases between them. The CDR3 here is CASSRRREGAHTQYF. CDR3 in DNA: TGTGCCAGCTCACGTCGACGGGAGGGGGCCCATACGCAGTATTTT. Filled out from reference TRBV18 and TRBJ2-3, the complete variable domain reads NAGVMQNPRHLVRRRGQEARLRCSPMKGHSHVYWYRQLPEEGLKFMVYLQKENIIDESGMPKERFSAEFPKEGPSILRIQQVVRGDSAAYFCASSRRREGAHTQYFGPGTRLTVL.

This clonotype has just a few counts. The chain carries TRBV7-2 and TRBJ2-6; perhaps TRBD2 as D (5 bases). CDR1 and CDR2 (germline): SGHTA, FQGNSA. The CDR3 totals 17 residues. The V and J ends lost 5 bases and 2 bases respectively, with 16 bases between them. CDR3: CASSPHGVVAGANVLTF. For the CDR3, the DNA is TGTGCCAGCAGCCCCCACGGGGTAGTTGCTGGGGCCAACGTCCTGACTTTC.

The sample holds many counts of this clonotype. The chain is built from TRBV11-1 and TRBJ2-2; D is ambiguous. Germline V CDR1 and CDR2: SGHAT, FQDESV (reference sequence). This CDR3 has 14 amino acids. The ends were cut back, 4 bases at V and 6 bases at J, with 12 bases in the middle. CDR3 residues: CASSSLLGPGELFF. CDR3 coding DNA: TGTGCCAGCAGCTCCTTACTTGGGCCCGGGGAGCTGTTTTTT.

This clonotype appeared many times. The chain employs TRBV28 and TRBJ1-6; 9 nucleotides align to TRBD1. The CDR3 is 14 residues long. CDR1 and CDR2 (germline): MDHEN, SYDVKM. V was pared by 9 bases and J by 6 bases, with 6 bases of the junction left unmatched. CDR3 loop: CASSSTGGNSPLHF. The DNA for the CDR3 is TGTGCCAGTTCCTCGACAGGGGGTAATTCACCCCTCCACTTT.

This clonotype came up many times. J is TRBJ2-2 and V is TRBV5-1; TRBD1 is a possible D gene (6 bases). V gave up 5 bases and J gave up 3 bases, with 8 bases separating them. The CDR3 runs to 13 residues. Germline V gene sequence: CDR1 SGHRS, CDR2 YFSETQ. Here the CDR3 DNA reads TGCGCCAGCAGAAACAGGGACACCGGGGAGCTGTTTTTT. This gives the protein CASRNRDTGELFF.

The V call is TRBV11-3, the J call TRBJ2-1, with D perhaps TRBD2 (7 bases). The CDR3 contains 15 residues. The germline gives CDR1 SGHNT, CDR2 YENEEA. The ends were cut back, 3 bases at V and 5 bases at J, with 14 bases in the middle. The DNA of the CDR3 is TGTGCCAGCAGCTTTGGGGGGGACATTAACAATGAGCAGTTCTTC. It encodes CASSFGGDINNEQFF. The variable domain in full, completed from reference TRBV11-3 and TRBJ2-1, reads EAGVVQSPRYKIIEKKQPVAFWCNPISGHNTLYWYLQNLGQGPELLIRYENEEAVDDSQLPKDRFSAERLKGVDSTLKIQPAELGDSAVYLCASSFGGDINNEQFFGPGTRLTVL.

Only a few counts were recorded for this clonotype. This chain links TRBV21-1 with TRBJ1-1; TRBD1, the D gene given by the table, was not confirmed from the DNA. TRBV21-1 is shown as a pseudogene. This CDR3 is built from 14 residues. CDR3 in DNA: TGTGCCAGCAGTCCTTTGTTGGGGGGAACTGAAGCTTTCTTT. Translation: CASSPLLGGTEAFF.